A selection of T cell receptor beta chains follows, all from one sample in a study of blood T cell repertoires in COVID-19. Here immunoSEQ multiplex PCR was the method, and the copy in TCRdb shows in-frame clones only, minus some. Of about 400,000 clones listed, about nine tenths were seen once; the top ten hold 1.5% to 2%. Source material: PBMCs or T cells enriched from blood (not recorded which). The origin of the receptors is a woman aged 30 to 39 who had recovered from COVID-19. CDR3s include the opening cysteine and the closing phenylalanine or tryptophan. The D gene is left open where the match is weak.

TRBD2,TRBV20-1,CSASFQGLAGAGELFF
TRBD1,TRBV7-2,CASSLVGTGVTGELFF
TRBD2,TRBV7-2,CASSLELAGRNEQFF
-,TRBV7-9,CASSPKGEGTQKLFF
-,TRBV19,CASSIARVGTGELFF
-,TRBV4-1,CASSHSQGLTGELFF
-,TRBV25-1,CASSERGLYGYTF
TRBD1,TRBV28,CASSPGQEGRAFF
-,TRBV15,CAVLTGPREKLFF
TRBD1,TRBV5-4,CAWRTGPTGVGYGYTF
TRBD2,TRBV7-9,CASSLASGRGTDTQYF
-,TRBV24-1,CATSDLGGNGETQYF
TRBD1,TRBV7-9,CASSKEGTGVYGYTF
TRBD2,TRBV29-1,CSFGLAGGPLLDTQYF
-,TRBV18,CASSPTTGGNTEAFF
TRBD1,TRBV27,CASRLGTGGEQYF
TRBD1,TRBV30,CAWSSVDRGGYGYTF